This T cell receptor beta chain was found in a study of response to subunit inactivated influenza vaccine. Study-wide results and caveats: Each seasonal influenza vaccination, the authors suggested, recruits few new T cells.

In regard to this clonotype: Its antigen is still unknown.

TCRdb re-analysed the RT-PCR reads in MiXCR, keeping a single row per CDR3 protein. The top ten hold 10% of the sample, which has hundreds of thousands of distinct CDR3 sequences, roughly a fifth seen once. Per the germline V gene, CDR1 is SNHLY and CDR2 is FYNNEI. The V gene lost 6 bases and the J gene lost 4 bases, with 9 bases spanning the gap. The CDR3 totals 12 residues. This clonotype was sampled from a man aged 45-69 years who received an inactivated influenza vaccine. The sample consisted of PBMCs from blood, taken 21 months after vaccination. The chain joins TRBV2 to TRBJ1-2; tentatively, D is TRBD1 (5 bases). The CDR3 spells CASRGGTYGYTF. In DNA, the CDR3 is TGTGCCAGCAGGGGAGGGACCTATGGCTACACCTTC.